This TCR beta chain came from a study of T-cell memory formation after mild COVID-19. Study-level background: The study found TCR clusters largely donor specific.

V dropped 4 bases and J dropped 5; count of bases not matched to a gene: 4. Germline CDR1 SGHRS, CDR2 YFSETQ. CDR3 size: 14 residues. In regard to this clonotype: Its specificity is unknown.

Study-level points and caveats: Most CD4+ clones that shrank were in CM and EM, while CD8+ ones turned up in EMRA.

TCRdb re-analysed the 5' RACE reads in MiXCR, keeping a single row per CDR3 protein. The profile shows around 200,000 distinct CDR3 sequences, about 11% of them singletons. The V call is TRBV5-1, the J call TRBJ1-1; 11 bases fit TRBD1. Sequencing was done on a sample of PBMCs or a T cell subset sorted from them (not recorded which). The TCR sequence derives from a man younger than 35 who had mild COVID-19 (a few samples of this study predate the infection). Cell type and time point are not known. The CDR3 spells CASSKDRGPTEAFF. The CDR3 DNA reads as TGCGCCAGCAGCAAGGACAGGGGGCCTACTGAAGCTTTCTTT.